This T cell receptor (beta chain) originates from a study of blood T cell repertoires in COVID-19. Study-wide background: The United States, Italy and Spain were the sources of the acute and convalescent COVID-19 samples.

The CDR3 is 13 amino acids. V was cut by 1 base and J by 5 bases, with 8 bases left in between. Germline CDR1 and CDR2: SEHNR and FQNEAQ (reference sequence). Original handling: By means of reference gene primer amplification, nucleated cell counts were estimated. Sequencing used immunoSEQ multiplex PCR; TCRdb keeps in-frame clones, though not all of them. The V and J calls and clone size were taken over from that table, and D and trimming were inferred from the DNA. The sample lists tens of thousands of clones, 85% occurring once. This clone appeared once. The TCR sequence derives from a man between 65 and 85 years old with acute or convalescent COVID-19. The sample consisted of peripheral blood. This chain uses TRBV7-9 with TRBJ1-1; no definite D call. CDR3 sequence reads: CASSLEEGTEAFF. The CDR3 DNA sequence: TGTGCCAGCAGCTTAGAGGAGGGAACTGAAGCTTTCTTT.